These T cell receptor beta chains were read from a single sample in a study of PD-L1 blockade in urothelial cancer. Here immunoSEQ multiplex PCR was the method, and the copy in TCRdb shows in-frame clones only, minus some. The sample comprises around 40,000 clones, around 82% of which are singletons, and about 13% rests with the top ten. Sequencing used PBMCs, obtained around atezolizumab (anti-PD-L1) treatment. The receptors were sampled from a man aged 55-75 years with urothelial cancer. The CDR3 runs from the conserved cysteine through the conserved F or W. D genes are given only for firm matches. Not all rows give a size; the values are once, few, many and, for expanded clones, a class.

cdr3_nt cdr3_aa j_call clone_size v_call d_call
TGTGCCAGCAGTCGACGGGCCCGGGGGGATCAGCCCCAGCATTTT CASSRRARGDQPQHF TRBJ1-5 few TRBV28 .
TGCGCCAGCAGCTTGGGGGCTAGCGGCTCCTACGAGCAGTACTTC CASSLGASGSYEQYF TRBJ2-7 . TRBV5-1 TRBD2
TGTGCCAGCAGTTTACCCGGGACAGGGGGCAGTTCACCCCTCCACTTT CASSLPGTGGSSPLHF TRBJ1-6 . TRBV27 TRBD1
TGCGCCAGCAGCCCGGGACAGGGGAACGAGCAGTACTTC CASSPGQGNEQYF TRBJ2-7 . TRBV5-1 TRBD1
TGTGCCAGCAGTTTCGGGACAGGGTTTTCCGAGCAGTACTTC CASSFGTGFSEQYF TRBJ2-7 . TRBV27 TRBD1
TGCGCCAGTTCCCCCGGGTCCGGGGAGCTGTTTTTT CASSPGSGELFF TRBJ2-2 few TRBV10-1 .
TGCGCCAGCAGCTCGGGGGGGGGCCCTCCTAATGAAAAACTGTTTTTT CASSSGGGPPNEKLFF TRBJ1-4 . TRBV5-1 .
TGTGCCAGCAGTTTATTACAGGTTGAAAAACTGTTTTTT CASSLLQVEKLFF TRBJ1-4 . TRBV28 .
TGTGCCAGCAGTTTATCCGGCGACAGGATACATTCACCCCTCCACTTT CASSLSGDRIHSPLHF TRBJ1-6 . TRBV27 .
TGTGCCAGCAGTTTGGGGGGGGGAATTACACCCGGGGAGCTGTTTTTT CASSLGGGITPGELFF TRBJ2-2 . TRBV28 TRBD2
TGTGCCAGCAGTTTTGGACTAGCAGAGACCCAGTACTTC CASSFGLAETQYF TRBJ2-5 once TRBV5-6 TRBD2
TGTGCCAGCTCCCGGACAGGGGAGACAGATACGCAGTATTTT CASSRTGETDTQYF TRBJ2-3 . TRBV18 TRBD1
TGTGCCAGCAGTTTAGGGACTAGCGGCACAGATACGCAGTATTTT CASSLGTSGTDTQYF TRBJ2-3 . TRBV28 TRBD2
TGCGCCAGCGGGAATGATATCAGGGGATTGGGTTACTATGGCTACACCTTC CASGNDIRGLGYYGYTF TRBJ1-2 . TRBV10-1 .
TGTGCCAGTAGTCTGGGGGCCTCTGGCTATGGCTACACCTTC CASSLGASGYGYTF TRBJ1-2 . TRBV19 .
TGTGCCAGCACTGACACAGGGCTTGCAACTAATGAAAAACTGTTTTTT CASTDTGLATNEKLFF TRBJ1-4 . TRBV28 .
TGCGCCAGCAGCCAAGATCTAGCGGGCCACTCCTACAATGAGCAGTTCTTC CASSQDLAGHSYNEQFF TRBJ2-1 . TRBV4-3 TRBD2
TGTGCCAGCAGCTCCCGACAGGTTCGGGACTACACCTTC CASSSRQVRDYTF TRBJ1-2 . TRBV5-6 .
TGTGCCAGCAGCTTGGGGACAGGGCTAGGGTGGGCTTTCTTT CASSLGTGLGWAFF TRBJ1-1 once TRBV5-5 TRBD1
TGTGCCTGGGAAGGGAGCGGGATGGAGACCCAGTACTTC CAWEGSGMETQYF TRBJ2-5 few TRBV30 TRBD2
TGTGCCTGGAGGGGGTCACTAGCTAATGAGCAGTTCTTC CAWRGSLANEQFF TRBJ2-1 once TRBV30 .
TGTGCCAGTTGGGATAACAGGGTACTTGGCTACACCTTC CASWDNRVLGYTF TRBJ1-2 . TRBV19 .
TGTGCCACTCGGCCGGGACAGGGCGGGTTGGGCTATGGCTACACCTTC CATRPGQGGLGYGYTF TRBJ1-2 . TRBV10-3 TRBD1
TGTGCCAGCAGCTTAGGCGGGGGCCGCAGCTCCTACAATGAGCAGTTCTTC CASSLGGGRSSYNEQFF TRBJ2-1 . TRBV11-3 .
TGCGCCAGCAGCCAAGATCACAGGGACTATGGCTACACCTTC CASSQDHRDYGYTF TRBJ1-2 . TRBV4-3 .
TGTGCCAGCAGCGTACTAGTCTCCTACGAGCAGTACTTC CASSVLVSYEQYF TRBJ2-7 . TRBV2 .
TGTGCCAGCAGCGGGCTAGCGGGAGGGCCGAGGGAGACCCAGTACTTC CASSGLAGGPRETQYF TRBJ2-5 . TRBV7-2 TRBD2
TGTGCCATCAGTGAGTCGCGCGGGGCCGGACCCTACGAGCAGTACTTC CAISESRGAGPYEQYF TRBJ2-7 . TRBV10-3 .
TGCGCCAGCAGCTCGGGACTAGCGGGGGGGCCCCGCAATGAGCAGTTCTTC CASSSGLAGGPRNEQFF TRBJ2-1 once TRBV5-1 TRBD2
TGTGCCAGCAGGGACAAACTGAACCAAGAGACCCAGTACTTC CASRDKLNQETQYF TRBJ2-5 . TRBV6-5 .
TGTGCCAGCTCACCATTGACAGCGGGGTATTCTGAAAAACTGTTTTTT CASSPLTAGYSEKLFF TRBJ1-4 . TRBV18 .
TGTGCCAGCAGTTACAGGACCGGCTATGGCTACACCTTC CASSYRTGYGYTF TRBJ1-2 . TRBV27 .
TGTGCCAGCTCATTCCGGGACAGGGAGAACACCGGGGAGCTGTTTTTT CASSFRDRENTGELFF TRBJ2-2 . TRBV18 TRBD1
TGCAGCGTCCAGGGGAAGATGAGGACTGAAGCTTTCTTT CSVQGKMRTEAFF TRBJ1-1 . TRBV29-1 .
TGCGCCAGCAGCTTGGGACTAGCGGGGTCAGATACGCAGTATTTT CASSLGLAGSDTQYF TRBJ2-3 few TRBV5-1 TRBD2
TGTGCCAGCAGTGTGATGGAGAGACAGGGAAGTGGACTTAGCGGCAATGAGCAGTTCTTC CASSVMERQGSGLSGNEQFF TRBJ2-1 . TRBV28 .
TGTGCCAGCAGGGCCGGTGCCGCGGGGGAGCAGTACTTC CASRAGAAGEQYF TRBJ2-7 . TRBV2 .
TGTGCCAGCAGTTTAAGCCCCGGGACAGGAGACCCCACTGAAGCTTTCTTT CASSLSPGTGDPTEAFF TRBJ1-1 once TRBV28 TRBD1
TGCAGCGTTGAAGATGGGACAGGGGGCAGGGGAAAACTGTTTTTT CSVEDGTGGRGKLFF TRBJ1-4 . TRBV29-1 TRBD1
TGTGCCATCAGTGAAAGGGGTAGCACCGGGGAGCTGTTTTTT CAISERGSTGELFF TRBJ2-2 . TRBV10-3 .
TGTGCCAGCAGTTTCGGGACAGGGTTTTCCGAGCAGTACTTC CASSFGTGFSEQYF TRBJ2-7 . TRBV27 TRBD1
TGTGCCAGCAGTCCAAGACAGGGCTATCAGCCCCAGCATTTT CASSPRQGYQPQHF TRBJ1-5 . TRBV6-5 TRBD1
TGTGCCAGCGGACAGGGGGTTCGGTATGGCTACACCTTC CASGQGVRYGYTF TRBJ1-2 few TRBV2 TRBD1
TGTGCCAGCTCACCAAGTCAGGGTAAAGTCGGCACCGGGGAGCTGTTTTTT CASSPSQGKVGTGELFF TRBJ2-2 . TRBV18 .
TGCAGCGTTGGCTTACCGGGACTAGCGGGGGGGCCAGGTTCCTACGAGCAGTACTTC CSVGLPGLAGGPGSYEQYF TRBJ2-7 few TRBV29-1 TRBD2
TGTGCCAGCAGCCCCGCTTCTAACAGGGGGGTCACAGATACGCAGTATTTT CASSPASNRGVTDTQYF TRBJ2-3 . TRBV11-2 TRBD1
TGTGCCAGCAGGTCGGGGGGCGGGAGGTTTTCTACTGTTAACAATGAGCAGTTCTTC CASRSGGGRFSTVNNEQFF TRBJ2-1 . TRBV7-8 TRBD2
TGTGCCAGCAGACAGGAATCTAAAAACATTCAGTACTTC CASRQESKNIQYF TRBJ2-4 . TRBV7-9 .
TGCGCCAGCAGCATGCGGACCGGGGTTATAAATGAAAAACTGTTTTTT CASSMRTGVINEKLFF TRBJ1-4 . TRBV5-1 .